A selection of T cell receptor beta chains follows, all from one sample in a study of shared clonotypes between healthy human individuals. Method: immunoSEQ multiplex PCR; TCRdb's copy keeps in-frame clones and lacks some. The sample contains hundreds of thousands of clones, approximately 74% of which appear only once. The sequenced material came from memory CD4+ T cells sorted from blood. These receptors were obtained from a woman aged 25 to 45 in good health. CDR3s include the opening cysteine and the closing phenylalanine or tryptophan. A D gene is named only where the DNA matches it firmly. Clone size is not always given. Where it is, it says once, few, many or a class for expanded clones.

v_call: TRBV27; clone_size: -; j_call: TRBJ2-2; d_call: -; cdr3_aa: CASSLTGLTGELFF; cdr3_nt: TGTGCCAGCAGTTTAACAGGCCTCACCGGGGAGCTGTTTTTT
v_call: TRBV28; clone_size: few; j_call: TRBJ2-1; d_call: -; cdr3_aa: CASSPGLGLPNEQFF; cdr3_nt: TGTGCCAGCAGTCCGGGTTTGGGTTTACCTAATGAGCAGTTCTTC
v_call: TRBV28; clone_size: -; j_call: TRBJ2-1; d_call: TRBD1; cdr3_aa: CASSPGQGNEQFF; cdr3_nt: TGTGCCAGCAGTCCCGGACAGGGCAATGAGCAGTTCTTC
v_call: TRBV9; clone_size: -; j_call: TRBJ1-3; d_call: -; cdr3_aa: CASSVGSLFSGNTIYF; cdr3_nt: TGTGCCAGCAGCGTAGGGTCATTATTCTCTGGAAACACCATATATTTT
v_call: TRBV11-2; clone_size: -; j_call: TRBJ1-2; d_call: -; cdr3_aa: CASSLGLNYGYTF; cdr3_nt: TGTGCCAGCAGCTTGGGACTGAACTATGGCTACACCTTC
v_call: TRBV4-1; clone_size: -; j_call: TRBJ1-5; d_call: -; cdr3_aa: CASSRKWEGGQPQHF; cdr3_nt: TGCGCCAGCAGCCGTAAATGGGAGGGCGGTCAGCCCCAGCATTTT
v_call: TRBV25-1; clone_size: -; j_call: TRBJ2-5; d_call: TRBD2; cdr3_aa: CASTKRGLAGQETQYF; cdr3_nt: TGTGCCAGCACTAAAAGGGGACTAGCGGGACAAGAGACCCAGTACTTC
v_call: TRBV27; clone_size: -; j_call: TRBJ2-1; d_call: TRBD2; cdr3_aa: CATTATGLAGGRVYNEQFF; cdr3_nt: TGTGCCACCACAGCGACGGGACTAGCGGGAGGGCGGGTCTACAATGAGCAGTTCTTC
v_call: TRBV4-2; clone_size: many; j_call: TRBJ2-6; d_call: -; cdr3_aa: CASSQAPTRVIMESGANVLTF; cdr3_nt: TGTGCCAGCAGCCAAGCACCCACCAGGGTAATTATGGAATCTGGGGCCAACGTCCTGACTTTC
v_call: TRBV19; clone_size: -; j_call: TRBJ2-7; d_call: TRBD2; cdr3_aa: CASRPGLAGGISYEQYF; cdr3_nt: TGTGCCAGTAGACCGGGACTAGCGGGGGGAATCTCCTACGAGCAGTACTTC
v_call: TRBV5-1; clone_size: many; j_call: TRBJ1-4; d_call: TRBD1; cdr3_aa: CASSLFGVGQGEEKLFF; cdr3_nt: TGCGCCAGCAGCTTGTTTGGTGTTGGACAGGGAGAAGAAAAACTGTTTTTT
v_call: TRBV5-1; clone_size: -; j_call: TRBJ2-3; d_call: -; cdr3_aa: CASSWTTSTDTQYF; cdr3_nt: TGCGCCAGCAGCTGGACGACTAGCACAGATACGCAGTATTTT
v_call: TRBV5-1; clone_size: once; j_call: TRBJ2-7; d_call: TRBD2; cdr3_aa: CASRGLATYEQYF; cdr3_nt: TGCGCCAGCAGAGGACTAGCTACCTACGAGCAGTACTTC
v_call: TRBV29-1; clone_size: -; j_call: TRBJ2-5; d_call: TRBD2; cdr3_aa: CSVTRSGSGETQYF; cdr3_nt: TGCAGCGTCACCAGGAGCGGGAGCGGTGAGACCCAGTACTTC
v_call: TRBV5-1; clone_size: -; j_call: TRBJ2-2; d_call: -; cdr3_aa: CASSPPTGPQTGELFF; cdr3_nt: TGCGCCAGCAGCCCCCCCACAGGGCCGCAAACCGGGGAGCTGTTTTTT
v_call: TRBV5-1; clone_size: -; j_call: TRBJ1-2; d_call: -; cdr3_aa: CASSIFREHGYTF; cdr3_nt: TGCGCCAGCAGTATCTTCAGGGAGCATGGCTACACCTTC
v_call: TRBV2; clone_size: -; j_call: TRBJ2-1; d_call: TRBD2; cdr3_aa: CASEAGTSGYNEQFF; cdr3_nt: TGTGCCAGTGAGGCGGGGACTAGCGGGTACAATGAGCAGTTCTTC
v_call: TRBV18; clone_size: -; j_call: TRBJ2-7; d_call: TRBD2; cdr3_aa: CASSLRTSGLYEQYF; cdr3_nt: TGTGCCAGCTCACTTCGGACTAGCGGCCTCTACGAGCAGTACTTC
v_call: TRBV2; clone_size: -; j_call: TRBJ2-5; d_call: TRBD2; cdr3_aa: CASSEALAAETQYF; cdr3_nt: TGTGCCAGCAGTGAAGCGCTAGCGGCAGAGACCCAGTACTTC
v_call: TRBV1; clone_size: -; j_call: TRBJ2-3; d_call: -; cdr3_aa: CTSSQSLAGSDTQYF; cdr3_nt: TGCACCAGCAGCCAAAGCCTAGCGGGATCAGATACGCAGTATTTT
v_call: TRBV4-1; clone_size: -; j_call: TRBJ1-5; d_call: -; cdr3_aa: CASSQNLPQYSNQPQHF; cdr3_nt: TGCGCCAGCAGCCAAAATCTACCACAATATAGCAATCAGCCCCAGCATTTT
v_call: TRBV6-1; clone_size: once; j_call: TRBJ2-5; d_call: -; cdr3_aa: CASTAGETQYF; cdr3_nt: TGTGCCAGCACCGCTGGGGAGACCCAGTACTTC
v_call: TRBV5-8; clone_size: many; j_call: TRBJ2-2; d_call: TRBD2; cdr3_aa: CASSPGTSANTGELFF; cdr3_nt: TGTGCCAGCAGCCCCGGGACTAGCGCGAACACCGGGGAGCTGTTTTTT
v_call: TRBV7-9; clone_size: -; j_call: TRBJ2-1; d_call: -; cdr3_aa: CASSTEGKRDEQFF; cdr3_nt: TGTGCCAGCAGCACCGAGGGGAAGAGGGATGAGCAGTTCTTC
v_call: TRBV2; clone_size: once; j_call: TRBJ2-5; d_call: -; cdr3_aa: CASSEMQTRSGETQYF; cdr3_nt: TGTGCCAGCAGTGAAATGCAGACTAGAAGCGGAGAGACCCAGTACTTC
v_call: TRBV29-1; clone_size: -; j_call: TRBJ2-3; d_call: TRBD2; cdr3_aa: CSGGTLAGGRDTQYF; cdr3_nt: TGCAGCGGGGGAACACTAGCGGGTGGGCGGGATACGCAGTATTTT
v_call: TRBV5-1; clone_size: -; j_call: TRBJ2-3; d_call: TRBD1; cdr3_aa: CASSPGQGTDTQYF; cdr3_nt: TGCGCCAGCAGCCCCGGACAGGGGACAGATACGCAGTATTTT
v_call: TRBV27; clone_size: -; j_call: TRBJ2-7; d_call: -; cdr3_aa: CASSSRETYEQYF; cdr3_nt: TGTGCCAGCAGTTCGCGAGAGACCTACGAGCAGTACTTC
v_call: TRBV7-8; clone_size: -; j_call: TRBJ1-1; d_call: -; cdr3_aa: CASSLALEAFF; cdr3_nt: TGTGCCAGCAGCTTAGCCCTGGAAGCTTTCTTT
v_call: TRBV5-1; clone_size: -; j_call: TRBJ2-7; d_call: -; cdr3_aa: CASSPDPWTVGEQYF; cdr3_nt: TGCGCCAGCAGCCCCGACCCCTGGACAGTAGGGGAGCAGTACTTC
v_call: TRBV28; clone_size: -; j_call: TRBJ2-2; d_call: TRBD1; cdr3_aa: CASSTGQGLEELFF; cdr3_nt: TGTGCCAGCAGCACTGGACAGGGATTGGAGGAGCTGTTTTTT
v_call: TRBV18; clone_size: few; j_call: TRBJ2-7; d_call: -; cdr3_aa: CASSPGGGMWEQYF; cdr3_nt: TGTGCCAGCTCACCAGGTGGGGGGATGTGGGAGCAGTACTTC
v_call: TRBV11-3; clone_size: few; j_call: TRBJ2-5; d_call: -; cdr3_aa: CASSLGETQYF; cdr3_nt: TGTGCCAGCAGCTTGGGAGAGACCCAGTACTTC
v_call: TRBV25-1; clone_size: -; j_call: TRBJ2-4; d_call: -; cdr3_aa: CASSKAGTGGNIQYF; cdr3_nt: TGTGCCAGCAGCAAAGCGGGGACAGGAGGAAACATTCAGTACTTC
v_call: TRBV27; clone_size: -; j_call: TRBJ2-1; d_call: TRBD2; cdr3_aa: CASSRLTSGRIDNEQFF; cdr3_nt: TGTGCCAGCAGTCGCCTAACTAGCGGGAGGATAGACAATGAGCAGTTCTTC
v_call: TRBV6-1; clone_size: -; j_call: TRBJ1-5; d_call: -; cdr3_aa: CASSEPPNQPQHF; cdr3_nt: TGTGCCAGCAGTGAACCGCCGAATCAGCCCCAGCATTTT
v_call: TRBV19; clone_size: -; j_call: TRBJ2-1; d_call: -; cdr3_aa: CASNGGVTYNEQFF; cdr3_nt: TGTGCCAGTAACGGGGGAGTCACCTACAATGAGCAGTTCTTC
v_call: TRBV29-1; clone_size: -; j_call: TRBJ2-2; d_call: -; cdr3_aa: CSVDDYNTGELFF; cdr3_nt: TGCAGCGTTGACGATTATAACACCGGGGAGCTGTTTTTT
v_call: TRBV28; clone_size: -; j_call: TRBJ1-2; d_call: -; cdr3_aa: CASSSGTRDFYGYTF; cdr3_nt: TGTGCCAGCAGTTCCGGGACAAGGGATTTCTATGGCTACACCTTC
v_call: TRBV7-9; clone_size: -; j_call: TRBJ2-4; d_call: -; cdr3_aa: CASSLGTVVKNIQYF; cdr3_nt: TGTGCCAGCAGCTTAGGGACCGTAGTCAAAAACATTCAGTACTTC
v_call: TRBV7-2; clone_size: -; j_call: TRBJ1-4; d_call: -; cdr3_aa: CASSLVDGKLFF; cdr3_nt: TGTGCCAGCAGCTTAGTGGACGGAAAACTGTTTTTT
v_call: TRBV5-6; clone_size: -; j_call: TRBJ2-7; d_call: -; cdr3_aa: CASSLTWTAYEQYF; cdr3_nt: TGTGCCAGCAGCTTGACGTGGACCGCCTACGAGCAGTACTTC